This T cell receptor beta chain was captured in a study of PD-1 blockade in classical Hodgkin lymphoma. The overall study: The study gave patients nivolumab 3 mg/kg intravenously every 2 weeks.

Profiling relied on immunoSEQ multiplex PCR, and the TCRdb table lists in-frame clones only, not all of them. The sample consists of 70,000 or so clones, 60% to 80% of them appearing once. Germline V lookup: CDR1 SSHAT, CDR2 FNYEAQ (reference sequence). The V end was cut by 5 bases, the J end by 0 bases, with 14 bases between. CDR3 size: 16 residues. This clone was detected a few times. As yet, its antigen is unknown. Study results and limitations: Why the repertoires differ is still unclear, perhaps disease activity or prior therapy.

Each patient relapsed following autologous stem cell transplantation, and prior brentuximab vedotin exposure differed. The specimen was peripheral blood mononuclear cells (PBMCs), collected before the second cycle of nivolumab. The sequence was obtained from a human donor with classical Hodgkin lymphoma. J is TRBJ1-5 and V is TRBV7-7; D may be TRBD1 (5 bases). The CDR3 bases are TGTGCCAGCAGCCCCGTAGAGGGGTATAGCAATCAGCCCCAGCATTTT. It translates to CASSPVEGYSNQPQHF.